Presented here are 21 T cell receptor beta chains from one specimen sequenced in a study of T cell responses to AZD1222 COVID-19 vaccine. Using immunoSEQ multiplex PCR, the repertoire was profiled, and TCRdb retains in-frame clones only, with some absent. The sample lists around 84,000 clones, almost 90% occurring once. The starting material was peripheral blood, obtained on day 0 of MenACWY control vaccination. These receptors were taken from an adult in good health.

This chain links TRBV7-3 with TRBJ1-5, with a weak D call TRBD1 (5 bases). CDR1 SGHTA and CDR2 FQGTGA come from the germline V gene. The CDR3 is 13 residues long. Trimming stripped 2 bases from V and 7 bases from J, with 9 bases between. CDR3 sequence reads: CASSLGARQPQHF. In nucleotides, the CDR3 is TGTGCCAGCAGCTTAGGGGCGCGGCAGCCCCAGCATTTT.

The chain has TRBV9 and TRBJ1-2; no reliable D call. This CDR3 is 12 amino acids long. Germline CDR1 is SGDLS and CDR2 is YYNGEE. Deletions cut 0 bases from V and 2 bases from J, with 2 bases between. The CDR3 protein is CASSVENYGYTF. The CDR3 DNA follows: TGTGCCAGCAGCGTAGAAAACTATGGCTACACCTTC.

The chain couples TRBV15 to TRBJ1-1, with 7 bases matching TRBD1. CDR1 is LNHNV, CDR2 YYDKDF, per germline (reference sequence). The CDR3 covers 18 residues. After removal of 2 bases from V and 3 bases from J, the junction contained 15 bases not matched to a gene. Here the CDR3 DNA reads TGTGCCACCAGCAGACCAGGAGCCACAGGGGCGAGCGACACTGAAGCTTTCTTT. It codes for CATSRPGATGASDTEAFF.

This clone appeared a single time. The genes are TRBV5-6 and TRBJ2-3; D remains ambiguous. V lost 4 bases, J lost 0 bases, and 6 bases lay in between. CDR1 SGHDT and CDR2 YYEEEE come from the germline V gene. The CDR3 has 13 amino acids. CDR3 in DNA: TGTGCCAGCAGCAGAACTAGCACAGATACGCAGTATTTT. Its protein product is CASSRTSTDTQYF.

The J gene is TRBJ2-7, the V gene TRBV9; D is undetermined. Looked up from germline, CDR1 is SGDLS and CDR2 is YYNGEE. V lost 0 bases and J 6 bases, leaving 10 bases between the germline ends. The CDR3 sequence is 13 residues long. CDR3 amino acids: CASSVEIDSEQYF. In nucleotides, the CDR3 is TGTGCCAGCAGCGTAGAGATTGATAGCGAGCAGTACTTC.

This chain connects TRBV6-1 to TRBJ1-2; possibly TRBD1 for D (5 bases). The germline gives CDR1 MNHNS, CDR2 SASEGT. This CDR3 contains 15 residues. V gave up 6 bases and J gave up 3 bases, with 17 bases separating them. CDR3: CASSNGHRSDYGYTF. The CDR3 nucleotides are TGTGCCAGCAGCAACGGGCACAGGAGCGACTATGGCTACACCTTC.

The CDR3: CASSQVGLAGGPTDTQYF. The CDR3 DNA reads as TGTGCCAGCAGCCAAGTGGGACTAGCGGGGGGGCCGACAGATACGCAGTATTTT. The rearrangement uses TRBV3-1 (or the pseudogene TRBV3-2) and TRBJ2-3; the match to TRBD2 covers 16 bases. CDR3 size: 18 residues. Germline values: CDR1 LGHDT, CDR2 YNNKEL (reference sequence). The J segment lost 3 bases and the V segment lost 1 base, leaving 4 bases of the junction unmatched.

The chain is built from TRBV4-1 and TRBJ2-2; unclear D gene. Germline V gene lookup returns CDR1 MGHRA and CDR2 YSYEKL. With 1 base removed from V and 0 bases from J, the gap between germline ends came to 12 bases. The CDR3 length is 17 residues. CDR3 bases: TGCGCCAGCAGCCAAGCCTCTCGGAGAGCGAACACCGGGGAGCTGTTTTTT. It encodes CASSQASRRANTGELFF.

The V gene is TRBV2, the J gene TRBJ1-1, with TRBD1 identical over 8 bases. V trimming: 5 bases; J trimming: 6 bases; junction bases outside the gene matches: 5. The CDR3 contains 13 residues. From germline, CDR1 is SNHLY and CDR2 FYNNEI. CDR3 DNA: TGTGCCAGCAGTAGACAGGGGATCGCTGAAGCTTTCTTT. Translation: CASSRQGIAEAFF.

The J gene is TRBJ2-7, the V gene TRBV5-4, with 10 bases aligning to TRBD1. The CDR3 covers 14 residues. CDR1 is SGHNT, CDR2 YYREEE, per germline (reference sequence). After removal of 3 bases from V and 3 bases from J, the junction contained 3 bases not matched to a gene. CDR3 DNA sequence: TGTGCCAGCAGCTCCCGGGACAGGGGCTACGAGCAGTACTTC. It encodes CASSSRDRGYEQYF.

The chain carries TRBV7-9 and TRBJ2-3; D call uncertain. Trimming removed 5 bases from V and 2 bases from J, with 5 bases in between. The CDR3 consists of 12 residues. CDR1 and CDR2 from the germline V gene are SEHNR and FQNEAQ (reference sequence). CDR3 DNA: TGTGCCAGCAGCCGTTACACAGATACGCAGTATTTT. Its protein product is CASSRYTDTQYF.

The chain recombines TRBV6-2 or TRBV6-3 with TRBJ2-7; D is unclear. The germline CDR1 and CDR2 sequences are MNHEY and SVGEGT. CDR3 length: 11 amino acids. Between the trimmed V and J ends, which lost 4 bases and 3 bases, there was a span of 4 bases. CDR3 in amino acids: CASSLVYEQYF. CDR3 sequence (DNA): TGTGCCAGCAGTTTAGTCTACGAGCAGTACTTC.

This clone was observed once. This sequence joins TRBV3-1 (or the pseudogene TRBV3-2) and TRBJ2-3; 10 bases agree with TRBD2. The trim removed 6 bases at V and 2 bases at J, leaving 5 bases unmatched. Per the germline V gene, CDR1 is LGHDT and CDR2 is YNNKEL (reference sequence). CDR3 length equals 15 residues. The CDR3 here is CASSQRGGFTDTQYF. CDR3 in DNA: TGTGCCAGCAGTCAGCGGGGGGGATTCACAGATACGCAGTATTTT.

The chain uses TRBV3-1 (or the pseudogene TRBV3-2) and TRBJ1-4; 10 positions match TRBD1. This CDR3 region has 18 residues. V lost 0 bases to trimming and J lost 0 bases; unmatched junction nucleotides: 4. Germline V gene lookup returns CDR1 LGHDT and CDR2 YNNKEL (reference sequence). The CDR3 region is CASSQEDRGLTTNEKLFF. In DNA form, the CDR3 reads TGTGCCAGCAGCCAAGAAGACAGGGGGCTCACAACTAATGAAAAACTGTTTTTT.

This chain joins TRBV6-2 or TRBV6-3 and TRBJ1-6; D is perhaps TRBD1 (5 bases). Germline V gene sequence: CDR1 MNHEY, CDR2 SVGEGT. The CDR3 runs to 14 residues. V dropped 4 bases and J dropped 10 bases, with 14 bases sitting between them. CDR3 amino acids: CASSFSREGSPLHF. The CDR3 DNA sequence: TGTGCCAGCAGTTTCTCCAGGGAAGGATCACCCCTCCACTTT.

The sample holds a few counts of this clone. The V call is TRBV7-2, the J call TRBJ1-2; the match to TRBD1 covers 8 bases. CDR3 length: 17 residues. Germline CDR1 SGHTA, CDR2 FQGNSA. J was trimmed by 3 bases and V by 1 base; bases with no gene match: 10. CDR3 residues: CASSLVPGGVGDYGYTF. The CDR3 nucleotides read TGTGCCAGCAGCTTAGTCCCAGGGGGCGTGGGGGACTATGGCTACACCTTC.

This clone was seen just once. The chain recombines TRBV19 with TRBJ1-1; TRBD1 agrees at 9 bases. The CDR3 contains 15 residues. Germline trimming cut 6 bases from V and 0 bases from J; bases unmatched to any gene: 5. Germline V gene sequence: CDR1 LNHDA, CDR2 SQIVND (reference sequence). The CDR3 loop reads CASSPGTGLNTEAFF. In nucleotides, the CDR3 is TGTGCCAGTAGCCCCGGGACAGGGCTGAACACTGAAGCTTTCTTT.

This sequence joins TRBV6-4 and TRBJ1-5, with D unclear. This CDR3 has 12 amino acids. Trimming removed 4 bases from V and 9 bases from J, with 10 bases in between. Germline-derived CDR1 and CDR2 are MRHNA and SNTAGT. DNA of the CDR3: TGTGCCAGCAGTGTGGAGGGAAGGCCCCAGCATTTT. It is translated as CASSVEGRPQHF.

This clone was seen just once. CDR3 in DNA: TGTGCCAGTAGCCCAGGGACTGCCAATTACAATGAGCAGTTCTTC. This sequence encodes CASSPGTANYNEQFF. The chain uses TRBV19 and TRBJ2-1; possibly TRBD2 for D (6 bases). The CDR3 sequence is 15 residues long. Germline CDR1 and CDR2: LNHDA and SQIVND (reference sequence). V lost 6 bases, J lost 4 bases, and 16 bases lay in between.

This sequence joins TRBV28 and TRBJ2-5, with a possible D match to TRBD1 (6 bases). V was cut by 5 bases and J by 5 bases, with 18 bases left in between. There are 15 residues in the CDR3. In germline, CDR1 is MDHEN, CDR2 SYDVKM. CDR3 bases: TGTGCCAGCAGTAATTCAGGGGCGGGTGGGGAGACCCAGTACTTC. Translated: CASSNSGAGGETQYF.

This chain uses TRBV18 with TRBJ2-7; tentatively, D is TRBD1 or TRBD2 (5 bases each). The CDR3 length is 14 residues. Trimming removed 2 bases at V and 2 bases at J, with 10 bases between. Germline CDR1 and CDR2: KGHSH and LQKENI. The CDR3 loop is CASSPTGTPYEQYF. The CDR3 bases are TGTGCCAGCTCACCAACGGGGACGCCCTACGAGCAGTACTTC.